This T cell receptor (beta chain) was obtained from a study of cytomegalovirus exposure and HLA in healthy donors. Study results and limitations: The authors considered a cluster of highly shared sequence variants likely to be a sequencing artifact. Reportedly, cytomegalovirus status was diagnosed with high sensitivity and specificity. Sequencing depth across donors, presence/absence analyses assumed, was roughly uniform. TCR beta sequences reportedly predicted most subjects' HLA-A and HLA-B alleles accurately.

The PCR used 60 Vbeta and 13 Jbeta primers. Generated by immunoSEQ multiplex PCR, the TCRdb table keeps only in-frame clones and is missing some. In the table there are under 130,000 clones, roughly 77% of which are singletons. Germline loops: CDR1 MNHEY, CDR2 SVGAGI. This CDR3 is built from 13 residues. Trimming stripped 2 bases from V and 8 bases from J, with 12 bases between. Regarding this clone: Its specificity is not known.

Sequencing input: PBMCs. This chain connects TRBV6-5 to TRBJ1-2, with D perhaps TRBD1 (6 bases). The TCR comes from a woman between 18 and 29 years old in good health and CMV-seropositive. Written as DNA, the CDR3 is TGTGCCAGCAGTTACGGGGAGAGGGGGGGCTACACCTTC. It translates to CASSYGERGGYTF.